Detailed here is one T cell receptor beta chain. No antigen is known for it. J lost 2 bases, V lost 2 bases, and 10 bases had no gene match. This CDR3 comprises 18 residues. Germline values: CDR1 MNHEY, CDR2 SMNVEV (reference sequence). Treatment noted: 15 to 20 received Ad26.COV2.S at low or high dose, single or two shots; 5 received placebo; per-sample allocation not given. Samples came from day 63 after the first vaccine or placebo injection. It was Wuhan-strain SARS-CoV-2 spike that the Ad26 vaccine vector expressed. Repertoires were generated with immunoSEQ multiplex PCR, while TCRdb's copy carries only in-frame clones and drops some. The data contain about 440,000 clones, 90% of them singletons. The data were obtained in a study of Ad26.COV2.S vaccination and SARS-CoV-2 variants. Study-wide background: Into the muscle, Ad26.COV2.S was dosed once or twice, 56 days apart. Study findings and constraints: Substantial post-vaccination breadth of spike-specific CD8+ and CD4+ T cell responses was reported. Compared with placebo recipients, vaccine recipients had higher spike-specific TCR breadth.

The starting material was peripheral blood, obtained in a trial of Ad26.COV2.S vaccine versus placebo. The chain couples TRBV27 to TRBJ1-5; 9 nucleotides align to TRBD1. This clonotype originated in a person aged 18-65 years who received the Ad26.COV2.S COVID-19 vaccine or a placebo. CDR3 region: CASSLVWAQGAGNQPQHF. The CDR3 nucleotides read TGTGCCAGCAGTTTAGTTTGGGCACAGGGGGCCGGCAATCAGCCCCAGCATTTT.